This T cell receptor (beta chain) was profiled in a study of cytomegalovirus exposure and HLA in healthy donors. General study points: Some public TCRs appeared in many individuals, while most sequences were rare. Of the V segments, some could not be distinguished, including TRBV6-2 and TRBV6-3, and were excluded.

The PCR employed 60 Vbeta primers together with 13 Jbeta primers. The repertoire was sequenced with immunoSEQ multiplex PCR; TCRdb's copy has only in-frame clones and lacks some. The sample includes roughly 120,000 clones, roughly 14% seen only once; the top ten take under 2.5%. This clone occurred once. What it recognizes is unknown. The length of the CDR3 is 15 residues. The V gene end was trimmed by 2 bases and the J gene end by 3 bases; junction bases not matched to a gene: 3. CDR1 SNHLY and CDR2 FYNNEI come from the germline V gene. The sequenced sample was PBMCs. The origin of this receptor is a woman between 18 and 30 years old in good health and CMV-seronegative. This chain uses TRBV2 with TRBJ2-7; 11 bases align to TRBD2. Here the CDR3 reads CASSESLAGGYEQYF. DNA of the CDR3: TGTGCCAGCAGTGAAAGCCTAGCGGGAGGCTACGAGCAGTACTTC.